Following are 17 T cell receptor beta chains from one sample sequenced in a study of blood T cell repertoires in COVID-19. TCRdb's table, derived via immunoSEQ multiplex PCR, lists solely in-frame clones and lacks some. The sample consists of around 160,000 clones, 65% to 85% of them appearing once. Source material: PBMCs or T cells enriched from blood (not recorded which). These receptors were obtained from a man between 40 and 49 years old who had recovered from COVID-19.

CDR3 amino acids: CAWSVRRGLGQPQHF. In DNA form, the CDR3 reads TGTGCCTGGAGTGTACGACGGGGTTTGGGTCAGCCCCAGCATTTT. The chain joins TRBV30 to TRBJ1-5; D is unresolved. The CDR3 has 15 amino acids. Germline lookup yields CDR1 GTSNPN and CDR2 SVGIG (reference sequence). V was pared by 0 bases and J by 6 bases, with 15 bases between.

This chain connects TRBV27 to TRBJ2-7, with D unclear. Trimming pared 5 bases from V and 0 bases from J, leaving 11 bases between. The CDR3 extends over 14 amino acids. CDR1 and CDR2 from the germline V gene are MNHEY and SMNVEV (reference sequence). The CDR3 bases are TGTGCCAGCAGTCTTTTACTAAGCTCCTACGAGCAGTACTTC. It is translated as CASSLLLSSYEQYF.

The V call is TRBV19, the J call TRBJ2-2; 11 nucleotides match TRBD1. Germline CDR1 and CDR2: LNHDA and SQIVND (reference sequence). V shed 8 bases and J 9 bases; nucleotides not matched to a gene: 8. This CDR3 contains 14 residues. The CDR3 region is CASVPGQGVRELFF. Here the CDR3 DNA reads TGTGCCAGTGTCCCGGGACAGGGGGTGCGGGAGCTGTTTTTT.

This clone came up a few times. The V gene is TRBV2, the J gene TRBJ1-3, with 8 bases fitting TRBD1. The CDR3 is 16 residues long. Germline trimming cut 5 bases from V and 1 base from J; bases unmatched to any gene: 7. CDR1 and CDR2 from the germline V gene are SNHLY and FYNNEI. The CDR3 reads CASSPGGAGSGNTIYF. Here the CDR3 DNA reads TGTGCCAGCAGTCCAGGGGGCGCGGGGTCTGGAAACACCATATATTTT.

The rearrangement links TRBV6-4 to TRBJ1-1, with no clear D. This CDR3 comprises 13 residues. Germline-derived CDR1 and CDR2 are MRHNA and SNTAGT. With 4 bases removed from V and 2 bases from J, the gap between germline ends came to 8 bases. CDR3 loop: CASSARENTEAFF. The CDR3 bases are TGTGCCAGCAGTGCCCGGGAAAACACTGAAGCTTTCTTT.

The rearrangement links TRBV4-2 to TRBJ2-4; 12 positions agree with TRBD2. Germline assignment: CDR1 LGHNA and CDR2 YNFKEQ. This CDR3 has 21 residues. The ends lost 0 bases at V and 0 bases at J; junction bases unmatched: 12. The CDR3, as DNA: TGTGCCAGCAGCCAAGATCCCAGACTAGCGGGGGTTAAACTAGCCAAAAACATTCAGTACTTC. Amino acid sequence: CASSQDPRLAGVKLAKNIQYF.

V usage is TRBV4-1 and J usage is TRBJ1-6, with D unresolved. Germline-derived CDR1 and CDR2 are MGHRA and YSYEKL. This CDR3 has 16 residues. V was shortened by 6 bases and J by 7 bases, with 19 bases between the two germline ends. The CDR3 is CASRDPGSPRNSPLHF. The CDR3 region has the DNA TGCGCCAGCAGAGATCCGGGATCCCCGAGGAATTCACCCCTCCACTTT.

V usage is TRBV30 and J usage is TRBJ2-5; 8 nucleotides line up with TRBD1. With V trimmed by 0 bases and J by 5 bases, 5 bases remained unmatched. Per germline, CDR1 GTSNPN and CDR2 SVGIG (reference sequence). The CDR3 is made up of 14 amino acids. The CDR3 region is CAWSVPGGWETQYF. Written as DNA, the CDR3 is TGTGCCTGGAGTGTCCCAGGGGGCTGGGAGACCCAGTACTTC.

The rearrangement uses TRBV6-5 and TRBJ2-3; tentative D call: TRBD1 (5 bases). Trimming left V 6 bases short and J 5 bases short, with 12 bases between. The germline gives CDR1 MNHEY, CDR2 SVGAGI. The CDR3 has 13 amino acids. CDR3 sequence: CASRDKNIDTQYF. The CDR3 DNA reads as TGTGCCAGCAGGGACAAAAATATAGATACGCAGTATTTT.

This chain joins TRBV6-5 and TRBJ2-7, with 11 bases that match TRBD1. Trimming at V came to 7 bases and at J to 6 bases, leaving 8 bases not matched to a gene. Germline V gives CDR1 MNHEY, CDR2 SVGAGI. This CDR3 is 14 amino acids long. CDR3 DNA: TGTGCCAGCACGGACAGGGGGCTTTCCGGCGAGCAGTACGTC. Encoded protein: CASTDRGLSGEQYV.

This clone was observed many times. V usage is TRBV6-4 and J usage is TRBJ2-2; D gene uncertain. The CDR3 spans 14 residues. Trimming left V 9 bases short and J 0 bases short, with 11 bases between. Germline V gene sequence: CDR1 MRHNA, CDR2 SNTAGT. CDR3 protein: CASTPSANTGELFF. The CDR3 nucleotides read TGTGCCAGTACTCCGTCGGCGAACACCGGGGAGCTGTTTTTT.

The chain recombines TRBV6-2 or TRBV6-3 with TRBJ1-2, with D uncertain. The CDR3 is 13 residues long. V lost 6 bases and J 2 bases, leaving 10 bases between the germline ends. Germline loops: CDR1 MNHEY, CDR2 SVGEGT. For the CDR3, the DNA is TGTGCCAGCAGCGGCGGACTGAACTATGGCTACACCTTC. Its protein product is CASSGGLNYGYTF.

The V gene is TRBV27, the J gene TRBJ1-2, with 7 bases aligning to TRBD1. V trimming: 8 bases; J trimming: 8 bases; junction bases outside the gene matches: 20. The germline CDR1 and CDR2 sequences are MNHEY and SMNVEV (reference sequence). The CDR3 covers 16 residues. Written as DNA, the CDR3 is TGTGCCAGCGGACGGAATGACAGGGCCGGCTCTGGGGGCTACACCTTC. Amino acid sequence: CASGRNDRAGSGGYTF.

For the CDR3, the DNA is TGTGCCAGCAGCGTAGATTGGGGGCTCTCCCCCGGGGAGCTGTTTTTT. Translating it yields CASSVDWGLSPGELFF. The rearrangement uses TRBV9 and TRBJ2-2, with TRBD1 as a possible D gene (6 bases). Germline CDR1 and CDR2: SGDLS and YYNGEE. The CDR3 covers 16 residues. The V gene lost 0 bases and the J gene lost 6 bases, with 15 bases spanning the gap.

On this clone: The same CDR3 arises from other DNA sequences in this sample as well. The V gene is TRBV7-3, the J gene TRBJ1-6; D is possibly TRBD1 (5 bases). CDR3 size: 14 residues. Trimming stripped 2 bases from V and 5 bases from J, with 7 bases between. Germline CDR1 reads SGHTA; CDR2 reads FQGTGA. CDR3 sequence: CASSLVRDNSPLHF. The CDR3 nucleotides are TGTGCCAGCAGCTTAGTCAGGGATAATTCACCCCTCCACTTT.

The rearrangement uses TRBV19 and TRBJ2-1, with 12 bases lining up with TRBD2. Germline V gives CDR1 LNHDA, CDR2 SQIVND (reference sequence). This CDR3 is built from 15 residues. Losses at the gene ends were 6 bases for V and 6 bases for J; bases not matched to a gene: 6. The DNA of the CDR3 is TGTGCCAGTAGGATGACTAGCGGGGGCGGCAATGAGCAGTTCTTC. Translated: CASRMTSGGGNEQFF.

The chain couples TRBV18 to TRBJ1-5; D possibly corresponds to TRBD1 (5 bases). CDR1 and CDR2 (germline): KGHSH, LQKENI. The CDR3 covers 13 residues. Trimming removed 6 bases from V and 3 bases from J, with 9 bases in between. This chain's CDR3 is CASSRGDNQPQHF. CDR3 nucleotides: TGTGCCAGCTCTCGGGGGGACAATCAGCCCCAGCATTTT. Full variable domain (missing parts from reference TRBV18 and TRBJ1-5): NAGVMQNPRHLVRRRGQEARLRCSPMKGHSHVYWYRQLPEEGLKFMVYLQKENIIDESGMPKERFSAEFPKEGPSILRIQQVVRGDSAAYFCASSRGDNQPQHFGDGTRLSIL.